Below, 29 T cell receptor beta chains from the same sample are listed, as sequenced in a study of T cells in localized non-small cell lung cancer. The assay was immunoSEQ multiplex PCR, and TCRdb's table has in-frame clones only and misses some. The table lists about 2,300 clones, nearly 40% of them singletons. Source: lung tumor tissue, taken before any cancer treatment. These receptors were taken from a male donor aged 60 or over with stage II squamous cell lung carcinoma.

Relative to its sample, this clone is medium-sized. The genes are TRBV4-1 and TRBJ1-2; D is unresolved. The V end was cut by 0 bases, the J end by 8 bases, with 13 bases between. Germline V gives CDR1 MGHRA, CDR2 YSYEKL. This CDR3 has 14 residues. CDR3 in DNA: TGCGCCAGCAGCCAAGATCGGTTTACGGGGGGCTACACCTTC. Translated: CASSQDRFTGGYTF.

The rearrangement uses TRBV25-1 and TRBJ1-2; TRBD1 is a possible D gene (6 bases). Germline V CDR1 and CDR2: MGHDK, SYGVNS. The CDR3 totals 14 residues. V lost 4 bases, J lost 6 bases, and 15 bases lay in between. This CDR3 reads CASSGNTGYDGYTF. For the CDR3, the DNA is TGTGCCAGCAGTGGAAATACAGGGTATGATGGCTACACCTTC.

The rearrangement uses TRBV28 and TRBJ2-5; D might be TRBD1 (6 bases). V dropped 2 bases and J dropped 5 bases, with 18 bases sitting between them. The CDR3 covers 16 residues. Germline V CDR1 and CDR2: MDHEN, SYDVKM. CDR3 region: CASSLVFGQRQETQYF. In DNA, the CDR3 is TGTGCCAGCAGTTTAGTGTTTGGACAGAGACAGGAGACCCAGTACTTC.

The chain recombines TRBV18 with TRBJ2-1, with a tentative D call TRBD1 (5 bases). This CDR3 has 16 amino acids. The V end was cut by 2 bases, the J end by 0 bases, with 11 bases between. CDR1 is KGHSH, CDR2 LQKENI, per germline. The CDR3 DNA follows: TGTGCCAGCTCACCAGACAGCTTCAGCTCCTACAATGAGCAGTTCTTC. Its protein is CASSPDSFSSYNEQFF.

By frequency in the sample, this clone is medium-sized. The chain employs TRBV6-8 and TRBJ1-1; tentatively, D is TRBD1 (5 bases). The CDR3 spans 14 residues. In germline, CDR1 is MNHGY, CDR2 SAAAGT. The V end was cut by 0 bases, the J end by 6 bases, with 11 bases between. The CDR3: CASSYSQVIAEAFF. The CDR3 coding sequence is TGTGCCAGCAGTTACTCACAGGTTATCGCTGAAGCTTTCTTT.

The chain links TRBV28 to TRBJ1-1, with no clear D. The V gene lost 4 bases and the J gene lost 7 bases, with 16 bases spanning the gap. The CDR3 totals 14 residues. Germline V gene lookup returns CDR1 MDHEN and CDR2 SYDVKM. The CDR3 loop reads CASSSLGLRVEAFF. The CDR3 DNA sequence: TGTGCCAGCAGTTCCCTGGGTCTCAGAGTTGAAGCTTTCTTT.

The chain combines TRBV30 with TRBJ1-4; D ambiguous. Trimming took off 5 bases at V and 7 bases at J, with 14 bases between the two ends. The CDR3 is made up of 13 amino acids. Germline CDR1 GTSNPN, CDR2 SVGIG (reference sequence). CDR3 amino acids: CAWQLIGAEKLFF. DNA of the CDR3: TGTGCCTGGCAATTGATAGGAGCTGAAAAACTGTTTTTT.

The CDR3 bases are TGTGCCAGCAGCTACGATCTGTCCAAACCCACAGGGGTTATCTCCTACAATGAGCAGTTCTTC. The encoded protein is CASSYDLSKPTGVISYNEQFF. V usage is TRBV28 and J usage is TRBJ2-1; 7 positions agree with TRBD1. V lost 6 bases and J lost 0; bases outside the gene matches: 23. The CDR3 totals 21 residues. From germline, CDR1 is MDHEN and CDR2 SYDVKM.

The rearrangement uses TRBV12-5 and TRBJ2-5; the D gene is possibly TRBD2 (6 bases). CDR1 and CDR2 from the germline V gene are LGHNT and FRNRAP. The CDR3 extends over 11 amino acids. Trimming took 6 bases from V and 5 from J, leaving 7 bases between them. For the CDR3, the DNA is TGTGCTAGTGGGGGGAGGGAGACCCAGTACTTC. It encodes CASGGRETQYF.

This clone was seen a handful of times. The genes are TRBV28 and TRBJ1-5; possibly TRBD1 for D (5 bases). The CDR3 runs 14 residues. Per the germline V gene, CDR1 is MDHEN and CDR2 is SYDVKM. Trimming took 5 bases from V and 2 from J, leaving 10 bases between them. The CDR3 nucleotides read TGTGCCAGCAGTACCCCGGGGGGCAATCAGCCCCAGCATTTT. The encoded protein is CASSTPGGNQPQHF.

In DNA form, the CDR3 reads TGTGCCAGTAGCACCGACAGGCAAGGCTACACCTTC. Translated: CASSTDRQGYTF. This chain links TRBV19 with TRBJ1-2; a possible D gene is TRBD1 (6 bases). Germline V CDR1 and CDR2: LNHDA, SQIVND (reference sequence). The length of the CDR3 is 12 residues. Trimming took 6 bases from V and 8 from J, leaving 13 bases between them. The complete variable domain, with remaining parts taken from reference TRBV19 and TRBJ1-2, reads DGGITQSPKYLFRKEGQNVTLSCEQNLNHDAMYWYRQDPGQGLRLIYYSQIVNDFQKGDIAEGYSVSREKKESFPLTVTSAQKNPTAFYLCASSTDRQGYTFGSGTRLTVV.

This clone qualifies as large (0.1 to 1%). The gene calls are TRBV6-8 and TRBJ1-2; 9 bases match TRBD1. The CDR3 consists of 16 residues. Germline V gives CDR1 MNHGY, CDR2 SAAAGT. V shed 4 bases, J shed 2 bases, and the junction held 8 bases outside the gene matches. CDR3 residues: CASSLITGTGNYGYTF. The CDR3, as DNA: TGTGCCAGCAGTTTAATTACCGGGACAGGGAACTATGGCTACACCTTC.

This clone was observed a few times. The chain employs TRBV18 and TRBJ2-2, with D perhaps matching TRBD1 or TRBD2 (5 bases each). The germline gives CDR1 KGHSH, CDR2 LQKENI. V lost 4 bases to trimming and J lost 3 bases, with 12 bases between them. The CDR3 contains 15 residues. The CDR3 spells CASSLVQGDTGELFF. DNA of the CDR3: TGTGCCAGCTCACTGGTTCAGGGAGACACCGGGGAGCTGTTTTTT. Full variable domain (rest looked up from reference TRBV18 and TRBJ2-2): NAGVMQNPRHLVRRRGQEARLRCSPMKGHSHVYWYRQLPEEGLKFMVYLQKENIIDESGMPKERFSAEFPKEGPSILRIQQVVRGDSAAYFCASSLVQGDTGELFFGEGSRLTVL.

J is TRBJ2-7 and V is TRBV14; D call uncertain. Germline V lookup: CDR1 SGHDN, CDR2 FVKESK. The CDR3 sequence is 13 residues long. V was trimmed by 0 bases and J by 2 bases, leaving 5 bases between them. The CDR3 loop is CASSQETAYEQYF. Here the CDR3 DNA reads TGTGCCAGCAGCCAAGAGACCGCCTACGAGCAGTACTTC. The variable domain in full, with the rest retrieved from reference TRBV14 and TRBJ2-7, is EAGVTQFPSHSVIEKGQTVTLRCDPISGHDNLYWYRRVMGKEIKFLLHFVKESKQDESGMPNNRFLAERTGGTYSTLKVQPAELEDSGVYFCASSQETAYEQYFGPGTRLTVT.

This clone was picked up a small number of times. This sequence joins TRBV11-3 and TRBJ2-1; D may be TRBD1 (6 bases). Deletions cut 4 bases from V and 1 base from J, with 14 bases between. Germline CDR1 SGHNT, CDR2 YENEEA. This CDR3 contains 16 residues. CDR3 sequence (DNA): TGTGCCAGCAGCTCAATTCAGGGGTTATCCTACAATGAGCAGTTCTTC. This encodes CASSSIQGLSYNEQFF.

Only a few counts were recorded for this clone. CDR3 sequence reads: CASSQVGTGLDGELFF. CDR3 in DNA: TGCGCCAGCAGCCAAGTTGGGACAGGGTTGGACGGGGAGCTGTTTTTT. The chain uses TRBV1 and TRBJ2-2; the D call in the table, TRBD1, was not verified against the DNA. TRBV1 is listed as a pseudogene. The CDR3 extends over 16 amino acids.

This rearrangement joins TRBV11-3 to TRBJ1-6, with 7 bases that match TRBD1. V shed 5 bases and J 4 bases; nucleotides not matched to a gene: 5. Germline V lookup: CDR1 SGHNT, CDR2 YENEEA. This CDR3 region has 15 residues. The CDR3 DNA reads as TGTGCCAGCAGCGCGGGACAGATTTATAATTCACCCCTCCACTTT. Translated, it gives CASSAGQIYNSPLHF.

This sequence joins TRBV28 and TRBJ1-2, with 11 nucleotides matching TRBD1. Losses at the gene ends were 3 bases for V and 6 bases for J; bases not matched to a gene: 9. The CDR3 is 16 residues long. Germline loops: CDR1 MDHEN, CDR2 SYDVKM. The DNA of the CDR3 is TGTGCCAGCAGTTTCCGCCGGACAGGGGGCCCGGATGGCTACACCTTC. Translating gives CASSFRRTGGPDGYTF.

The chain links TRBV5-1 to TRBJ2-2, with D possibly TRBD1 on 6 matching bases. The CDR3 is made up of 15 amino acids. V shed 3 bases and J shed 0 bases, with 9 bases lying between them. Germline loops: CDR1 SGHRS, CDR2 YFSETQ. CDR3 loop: CASSSGQANTGELFF. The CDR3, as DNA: TGCGCCAGCAGCTCGGGACAAGCGAACACCGGGGAGCTGTTTTTT.

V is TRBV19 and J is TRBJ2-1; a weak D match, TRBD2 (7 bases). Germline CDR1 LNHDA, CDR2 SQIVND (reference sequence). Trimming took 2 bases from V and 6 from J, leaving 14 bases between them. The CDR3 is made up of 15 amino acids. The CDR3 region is CASSISRGARNEQFF. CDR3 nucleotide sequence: TGTGCCAGTAGTATATCCCGGGGGGCGCGCAATGAGCAGTTCTTC.

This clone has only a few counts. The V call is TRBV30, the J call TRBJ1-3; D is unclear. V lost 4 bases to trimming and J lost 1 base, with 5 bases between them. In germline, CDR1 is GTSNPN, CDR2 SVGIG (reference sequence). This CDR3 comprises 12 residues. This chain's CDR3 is CAWKRSGNTIYF. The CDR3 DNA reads TGTGCCTGGAAACGTTCTGGAAACACCATATATTTT.

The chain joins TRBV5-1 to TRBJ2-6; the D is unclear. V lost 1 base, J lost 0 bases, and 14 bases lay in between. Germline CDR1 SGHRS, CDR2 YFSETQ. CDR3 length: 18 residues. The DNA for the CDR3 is TGCGCCAGCAGCTTGTTCCTAACGGAATTCTCTGGGGCCAACGTCCTGACTTTC. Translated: CASSLFLTEFSGANVLTF.

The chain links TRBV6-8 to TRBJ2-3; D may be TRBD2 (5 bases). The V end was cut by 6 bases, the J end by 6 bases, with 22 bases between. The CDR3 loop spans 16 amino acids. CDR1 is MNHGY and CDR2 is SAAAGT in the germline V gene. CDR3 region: CASRSARNSRGDTQYF. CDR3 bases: TGTGCCAGCAGAAGTGCCCGGAACAGCCGCGGGGATACGCAGTATTTT.

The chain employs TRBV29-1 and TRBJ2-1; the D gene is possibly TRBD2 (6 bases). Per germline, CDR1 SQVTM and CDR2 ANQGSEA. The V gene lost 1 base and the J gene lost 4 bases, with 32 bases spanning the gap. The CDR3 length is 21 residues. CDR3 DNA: TGCAGCGTTGAAGGGCTGGGACTGGGGGTTACAAAACCCCGTCCTTACAATGAGCAGTTCTTC. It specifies CSVEGLGLGVTKPRPYNEQFF.

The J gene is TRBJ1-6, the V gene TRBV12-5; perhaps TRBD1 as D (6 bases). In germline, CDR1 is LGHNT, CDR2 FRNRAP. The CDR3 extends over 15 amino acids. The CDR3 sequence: CASWRGRGFNSPLHF. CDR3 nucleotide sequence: TGTGCCAGCTGGAGGGGGAGGGGGTTCAATTCACCCCTCCACTTT.

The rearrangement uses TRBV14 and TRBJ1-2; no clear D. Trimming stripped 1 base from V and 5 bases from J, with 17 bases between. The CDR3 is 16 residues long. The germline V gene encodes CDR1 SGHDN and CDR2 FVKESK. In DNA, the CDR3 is TGTGCCAGCAGCCAAGGTCTCCCACTTGAGGAGTATGGCTACACCTTC. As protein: CASSQGLPLEEYGYTF.

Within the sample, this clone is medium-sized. This CDR3 reads CASSPVGRVYNEQFF. Here the CDR3 DNA reads TGTGCCAGCAGCCCCGTAGGCAGGGTGTACAATGAGCAGTTCTTC. The rearrangement joins TRBV11-3 to TRBJ2-1, with D possibly TRBD1 on 5 matching bases. The germline V gene encodes CDR1 SGHNT and CDR2 YENEEA. V gave up 5 bases and J gave up 4 bases, with 15 bases separating them. This CDR3 spans 15 amino acids.

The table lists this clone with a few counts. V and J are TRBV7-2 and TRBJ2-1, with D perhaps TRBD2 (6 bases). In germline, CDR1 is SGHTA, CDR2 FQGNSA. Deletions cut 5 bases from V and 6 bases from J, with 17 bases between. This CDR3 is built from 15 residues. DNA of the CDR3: TGTGCCAGCAGCCCGACTAGTTCTCCATTCAATGAGCAGTTCTTC. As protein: CASSPTSSPFNEQFF.

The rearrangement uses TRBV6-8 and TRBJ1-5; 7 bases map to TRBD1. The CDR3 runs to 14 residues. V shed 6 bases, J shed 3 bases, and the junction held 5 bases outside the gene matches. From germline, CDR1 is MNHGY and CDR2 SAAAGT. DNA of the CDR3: TGTGCCAGCAGAGCCGGGACAGACAATCAGCCCCAGCATTTT. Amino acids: CASRAGTDNQPQHF.